The 21 T cell receptor beta chains below were found in one sample sequenced in a study of blood T cell repertoires in COVID-19. Sequencing was performed with immunoSEQ multiplex PCR; in TCRdb, only in-frame clones are kept and a portion is missing. The sample holds some 100,000 clones; 90% are singletons and the top ten take around 1.1%. The specimen was peripheral blood. The source of these receptors is a human donor in a cohort sampled during active COVID-19.

The genes are TRBV6-2 or TRBV6-3 and TRBJ2-7; D call uncertain. Germline loops: CDR1 MNHEY, CDR2 SVGEGT. V was clipped by 2 bases and J by 1 base, with 6 bases between them. There are 13 residues in the CDR3. CDR3 amino acids: CASSYRPSYEQYF. CDR3 in DNA: TGTGCCAGCAGTTACCGTCCGTCCTACGAGCAGTACTTC.

The chain carries TRBV6-6 and TRBJ1-6, with TRBD1 identical over 8 bases. The V segment lost 5 bases and the J segment 7 bases; nucleotides outside the gene matches: 4. CDR1 is MNHNY and CDR2 is SVGAGI in the germline V gene (reference sequence). This CDR3 is 14 amino acids long. The CDR3 nucleotides are TGTGCCAGCAGTCCGACAGGGGACAATTCACCCCTCCACTTT. Translated: CASSPTGDNSPLHF.

This clone was recorded a few times. The chain uses TRBV9 and TRBJ2-1, with 8 positions matching TRBD2. The CDR3 is 18 residues long. V dropped 1 base and J dropped 9; count of bases not matched to a gene: 18. CDR1 and CDR2 from the germline V gene are SGDLS and YYNGEE. The CDR3: CASSVSPSMREVSGEQFF. CDR3 sequence (DNA): TGTGCCAGCAGCGTAAGCCCATCGATGCGGGAGGTCTCGGGTGAGCAGTTCTTC.

This rearrangement joins TRBV11-3 to TRBJ2-3, with TRBD2 matching over 13 bases. The CDR3 runs 15 residues. The germline gives CDR1 SGHNT, CDR2 YENEEA. J gave up 12 bases and V 0 bases, and 6 bases lay outside the gene matches. As DNA, the CDR3 is TGTGCCAGCAGCTTAGAGACTAGCGGGGGGCGCCCCCAGTATTTT. Protein: CASSLETSGGRPQYF.

The V gene is TRBV5-6, the J gene TRBJ2-7; 8 bases map to TRBD1. CDR1 and CDR2 (germline): SGHDT, YYEEEE. This CDR3 contains 15 residues. Trimming removed 2 bases from V and 0 bases from J; junction bases left unmatched: 4. CDR3 protein: CASSLSGQGSYEQYF. CDR3 nucleotide sequence: TGTGCCAGCAGCTTATCCGGACAGGGCTCCTACGAGCAGTACTTC.

The V call is TRBV5-1, the J call TRBJ1-1; TRBD1 matches at 10 bases. There are 16 residues in the CDR3. V lost 4 bases and J lost 6; bases outside the gene matches: 12. Germline loops: CDR1 SGHRS, CDR2 YFSETQ. CDR3 DNA sequence: TGCGCCAGCAGCCAGGGACAGGGGATTCGTACGGCTGAAGCTTTCTTT. This translates into CASSQGQGIRTAEAFF. Drawing the rest from reference TRBV5-1 and TRBJ1-1, the complete variable domain is KAGVTQTPRYLIKTRGQQVTLSCSPISGHRSVSWYQQTPGQGLQFLFEYFSETQRNKGNFPGRFSGRQFSNSRSEMNVSTLELGDSALYLCASSQGQGIRTAEAFFGQGTRLTVV.

This chain connects TRBV5-1 to TRBJ2-1, with 12 bases lining up with TRBD2. CDR1 and CDR2 from the germline V gene are SGHRS and YFSETQ. CDR3 length: 17 amino acids. The V and J ends lost 0 bases and 5 bases, in that order; junction bases with no gene match: 6. In DNA, the CDR3 is TGCGCCAGCAGCTTGGACCCTAGCGGGAGGGCCGACAATGAGCAGTTCTTC. This translates into CASSLDPSGRADNEQFF. The complete variable domain, with remaining parts taken from reference TRBV5-1 and TRBJ2-1, reads KAGVTQTPRYLIKTRGQQVTLSCSPISGHRSVSWYQQTPGQGLQFLFEYFSETQRNKGNFPGRFSGRQFSNSRSEMNVSTLELGDSALYLCASSLDPSGRADNEQFFGPGTRLTVL.

The rearrangement links TRBV4-2 to TRBJ1-4, with 8 positions matching TRBD1. Germline V gene sequence: CDR1 LGHNA, CDR2 YNFKEQ. The CDR3 sequence is 16 residues long. V was clipped by 2 bases and J by 8 bases; unmatched bases: 10. DNA of the CDR3: TGTGCCAGCAGCCAAAGCCCTAAGACAGGGGTCGAAAAACTGTTTTTT. Amino acids: CASSQSPKTGVEKLFF.

V usage is TRBV19 and J usage is TRBJ1-1; 8 nucleotides align to TRBD1. The V segment lost 5 bases and the J segment 0 bases; nucleotides outside the gene matches: 5. Germline V gene data show CDR1 as LNHDA and CDR2 as SQIVND (reference sequence). The CDR3 extends over 15 amino acids. The CDR3 sequence: CASSHRDRMNTEAFF. In DNA, the CDR3 is TGTGCCAGTAGTCACCGGGACAGGATGAACACTGAAGCTTTCTTT.

The chain employs TRBV5-4 and TRBJ1-1; D call uncertain. V shed 4 bases and J shed 4 bases, with 11 bases lying between them. This CDR3 has 13 residues. Germline V gene lookup returns CDR1 SGHNT and CDR2 YYREEE (reference sequence). As DNA, the CDR3 is TGTGCCAGCAGCCAGCCAAGGAGCACTGAAGCTTTCTTT. Translated: CASSQPRSTEAFF.

The chain recombines TRBV18 with TRBJ2-7; 9 bases line up with TRBD1. The germline V gene has CDR1 KGHSH and CDR2 LQKENI. The CDR3 runs 13 residues. The V gene end was trimmed by 6 bases and the J gene end by 2 bases; junction bases not matched to a gene: 2. The CDR3: CASSRDRAYEQYF. DNA of the CDR3: TGTGCCAGCTCGCGGGACAGGGCCTACGAGCAGTACTTC. The variable domain in full, completed from reference TRBV18 and TRBJ2-7, reads NAGVMQNPRHLVRRRGQEARLRCSPMKGHSHVYWYRQLPEEGLKFMVYLQKENIIDESGMPKERFSAEFPKEGPSILRIQQVVRGDSAAYFCASSRDRAYEQYFGPGTRLTVT.

This chain links TRBV27 with TRBJ2-1; D is possibly TRBD1 (5 bases). The V and J ends lost 5 bases and 0 bases respectively, with 17 bases between them. The CDR3 spans 17 residues. Germline values: CDR1 MNHEY, CDR2 SMNVEV (reference sequence). CDR3 DNA sequence: TGTGCCAGCAGTCCCACCTGGGGCAGCAGCTCCTACAATGAGCAGTTCTTC. This codes for CASSPTWGSSSYNEQFF.

This chain's CDR3 is CASSSGPMTDTQYF. The CDR3, as DNA: TGTGCCAGTAGTAGCGGGCCCATGACAGATACGCAGTATTTT. The chain joins TRBV19 to TRBJ2-3; weak D call: TRBD2 (5 bases). The germline V and J ends were trimmed by 4 bases and 3 bases, with 11 bases remaining between them. The CDR3 has 14 amino acids. Germline V gene lookup returns CDR1 LNHDA and CDR2 SQIVND (reference sequence).

The chain recombines TRBV12-3 or TRBV12-4 with TRBJ2-3; D remains unclear. The V gene lost 6 bases and the J gene lost 4 bases, with 8 bases spanning the gap. The CDR3 is made up of 12 amino acids. The CDR3 bases are TGTGCCAGCAGCCGACGGGCAGATACGCAGTATTTT. It specifies CASSRRADTQYF.

The chain has TRBV5-1 and TRBJ2-3; the match to TRBD2 covers 7 bases. Trimming removed 4 bases from V and 7 bases from J; junction bases left unmatched: 15. Germline CDR1 is SGHRS and CDR2 is YFSETQ. The CDR3 is made up of 16 amino acids. CDR3 sequence: CASSPPAGTTNYTQYF. CDR3 nucleotide sequence: TGCGCCAGCAGCCCTCCCGCCGGGACTACAAACTATACGCAGTATTTT.

This clone was seen once. The chain is built from TRBV5-1 and TRBJ1-2; maybe TRBD1 (5 bases). The V gene lost 0 bases and the J gene lost 2 bases, with 8 bases spanning the gap. The CDR3 contains 14 residues. Per the germline V gene, CDR1 is SGHRS and CDR2 is YFSETQ. CDR3 amino acids: CASSLDGQNYGYTF. In DNA, the CDR3 is TGCGCCAGCAGCTTGGACGGACAAAACTATGGCTACACCTTC.

The chain couples TRBV7-9 to TRBJ2-7; tentatively, D is TRBD2 (6 bases). V dropped 6 bases and J dropped 0 bases, with 15 bases sitting between them. CDR1 is SEHNR and CDR2 is FQNEAQ in the germline V gene (reference sequence). This CDR3 region has 15 residues. The CDR3 region has the DNA TGTGCCAGCAGAGCAAATTACGGGAGCTCCTACGAGCAGTACTTC. It codes for CASRANYGSSYEQYF.

This clone has more than one count but fewer than ten. The sample holds other DNA sequences that translate to the same CDR3. The chain links TRBV7-2 to TRBJ2-7; 9 bases line up with TRBD1. The CDR3 sequence is 15 residues long. Per the germline V gene, CDR1 is SGHTA and CDR2 is FQGNSA. The trim removed 2 bases at V and 3 bases at J, leaving 5 bases unmatched. The CDR3 nucleotides are TGTGCCAGCAGCTTATCAGGGACAGGGTTCTACGAGCAGTACTTC. It yields the protein CASSLSGTGFYEQYF.

The V and J genes are TRBV7-3 and TRBJ2-1; weak D call: TRBD2 (5 bases). Germline V gene data show CDR1 as SGHTA and CDR2 as FQGTGA. The length of the CDR3 is 16 residues. Trimming left V 2 bases short and J 2 bases short, with 13 bases between. The CDR3 protein is CASSLRGGRPYNEQFF. CDR3 nucleotide sequence: TGTGCCAGCAGCTTACGCGGCGGGCGGCCCTACAATGAGCAGTTCTTC.

J is TRBJ2-1 and V is TRBV5-1; perhaps TRBD2 as D (5 bases). The length of the CDR3 is 16 residues. Germline CDR1 and CDR2: SGHRS and YFSETQ. Trimming cost V 4 bases and J 4 bases, with 18 bases left between them. CDR3 bases: TGCGCCAGCAGCCCCGGAGGACTGAGAACTTACAATGAGCAGTTCTTC. Its protein product is CASSPGGLRTYNEQFF.

This CDR3 reads CASSYGDRIFWNGYTF. The CDR3 DNA reads TGTGCCAGCAGTTATGGGGACAGGATATTTTGGAATGGCTACACCTTC. The chain uses TRBV6-6 and TRBJ1-2, with 8 bases matching TRBD1. The V gene end was trimmed by 3 bases and the J gene end by 6 bases; junction bases not matched to a gene: 12. Germline CDR1 is MNHNY and CDR2 is SVGAGI (reference sequence). This CDR3 comprises 16 residues.